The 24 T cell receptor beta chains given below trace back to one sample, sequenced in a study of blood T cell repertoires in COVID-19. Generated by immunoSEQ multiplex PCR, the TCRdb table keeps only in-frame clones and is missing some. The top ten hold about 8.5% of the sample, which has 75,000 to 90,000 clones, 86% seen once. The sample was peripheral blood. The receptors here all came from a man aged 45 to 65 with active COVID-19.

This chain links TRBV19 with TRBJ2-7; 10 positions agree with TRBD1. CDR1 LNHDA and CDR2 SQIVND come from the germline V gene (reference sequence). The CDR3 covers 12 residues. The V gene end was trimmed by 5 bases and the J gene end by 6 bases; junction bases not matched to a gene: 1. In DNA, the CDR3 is TGTGCCAGTAGTGGACAGGGGGGCGAGCAGTACTTC. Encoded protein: CASSGQGGEQYF.

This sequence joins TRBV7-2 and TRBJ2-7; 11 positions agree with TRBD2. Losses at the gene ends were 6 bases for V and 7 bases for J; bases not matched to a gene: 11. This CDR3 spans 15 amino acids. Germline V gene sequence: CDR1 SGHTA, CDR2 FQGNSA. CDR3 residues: CASSFSVAGGYEQYF. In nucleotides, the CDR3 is TGTGCCAGCAGTTTTTCGGTAGCGGGAGGGTATGAGCAGTACTTC.

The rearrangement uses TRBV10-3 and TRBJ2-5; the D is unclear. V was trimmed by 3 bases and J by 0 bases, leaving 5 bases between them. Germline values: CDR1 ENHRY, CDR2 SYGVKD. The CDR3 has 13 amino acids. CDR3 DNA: TGTGCCATCAGTGAAGACTACCAAGAGACCCAGTACTTC. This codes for CAISEDYQETQYF.

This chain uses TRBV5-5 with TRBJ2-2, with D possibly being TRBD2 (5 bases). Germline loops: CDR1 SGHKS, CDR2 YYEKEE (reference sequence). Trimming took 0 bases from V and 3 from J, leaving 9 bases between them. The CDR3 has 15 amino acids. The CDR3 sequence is CASSLVQADTGELFF. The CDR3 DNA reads TGTGCCAGCAGCTTGGTTCAAGCGGACACCGGGGAGCTGTTTTTT.

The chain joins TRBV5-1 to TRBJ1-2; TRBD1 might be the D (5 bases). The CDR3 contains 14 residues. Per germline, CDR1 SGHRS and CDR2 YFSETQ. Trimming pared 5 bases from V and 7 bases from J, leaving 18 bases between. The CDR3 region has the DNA TGCGCCAGCAGAAGAGACTCGGGGGACTTTGGCTACACCTTC. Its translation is CASRRDSGDFGYTF.

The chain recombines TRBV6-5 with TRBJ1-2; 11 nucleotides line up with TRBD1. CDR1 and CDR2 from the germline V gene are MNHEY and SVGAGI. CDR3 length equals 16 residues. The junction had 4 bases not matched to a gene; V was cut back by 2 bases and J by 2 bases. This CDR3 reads CASSYTRTGGNYGYTF. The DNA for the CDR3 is TGTGCCAGCAGTTACACCCGGACAGGGGGCAACTATGGCTACACCTTC.

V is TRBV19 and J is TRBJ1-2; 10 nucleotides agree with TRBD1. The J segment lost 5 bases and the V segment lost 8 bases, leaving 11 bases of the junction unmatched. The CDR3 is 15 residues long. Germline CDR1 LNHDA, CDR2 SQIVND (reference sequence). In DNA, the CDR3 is TGTGCCAGTCATTTAACCTCGGGACAGGGGTATGGCTACACCTTC. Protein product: CASHLTSGQGYGYTF.

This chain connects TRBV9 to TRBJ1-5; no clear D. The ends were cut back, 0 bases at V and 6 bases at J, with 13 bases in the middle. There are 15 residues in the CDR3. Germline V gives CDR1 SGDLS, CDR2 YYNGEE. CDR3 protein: CASSVGGEAGQPQHF. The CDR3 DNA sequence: TGTGCCAGCAGCGTAGGAGGCGAGGCTGGTCAGCCCCAGCATTTT.

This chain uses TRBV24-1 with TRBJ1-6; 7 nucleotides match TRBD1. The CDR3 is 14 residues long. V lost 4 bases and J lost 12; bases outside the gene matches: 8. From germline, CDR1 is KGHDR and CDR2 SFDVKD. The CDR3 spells CATSDPTGSLPLHF. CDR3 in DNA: TGTGCCACCAGTGACCCGACAGGGTCCTTACCCCTCCACTTT.

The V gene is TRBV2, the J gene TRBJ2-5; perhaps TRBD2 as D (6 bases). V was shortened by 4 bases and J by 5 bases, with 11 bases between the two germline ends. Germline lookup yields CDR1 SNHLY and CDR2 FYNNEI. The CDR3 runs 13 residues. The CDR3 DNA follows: TGTGCCAGCAGTGTTCGGGGGATGGAGACCCAGTACTTC. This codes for CASSVRGMETQYF. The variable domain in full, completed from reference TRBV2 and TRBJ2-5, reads EPEVTQTPSHQVTQMGQEVILRCVPISNHLYFYWYRQILGQKVEFLVSFYNNEISEKSEIFDDQFSVERPDGSNFTLKIRSTKLEDSAMYFCASSVRGMETQYFGPGTRLLVL.

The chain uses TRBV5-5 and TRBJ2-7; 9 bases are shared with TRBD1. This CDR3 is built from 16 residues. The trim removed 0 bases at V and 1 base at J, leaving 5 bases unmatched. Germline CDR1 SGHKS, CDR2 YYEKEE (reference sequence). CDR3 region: CASSLAPGTGSYEQYF. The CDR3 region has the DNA TGTGCCAGCAGCTTGGCCCCCGGGACAGGGTCCTACGAGCAGTACTTC.

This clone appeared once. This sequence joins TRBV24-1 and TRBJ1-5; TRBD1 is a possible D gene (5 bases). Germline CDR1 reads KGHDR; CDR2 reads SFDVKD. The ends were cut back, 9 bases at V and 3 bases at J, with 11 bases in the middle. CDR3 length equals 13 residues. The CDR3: CATSETVNQPQHF. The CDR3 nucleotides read TGTGCCACCTCGGAGACAGTCAATCAGCCCCAGCATTTT.

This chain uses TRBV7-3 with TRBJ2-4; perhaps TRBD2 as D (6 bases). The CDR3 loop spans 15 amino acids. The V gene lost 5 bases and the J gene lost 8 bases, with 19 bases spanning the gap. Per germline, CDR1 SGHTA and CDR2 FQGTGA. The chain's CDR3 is CASSPGDSPEDIQYF. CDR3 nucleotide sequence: TGTGCCAGCAGCCCTGGGGACTCCCCCGAGGACATTCAGTACTTC.

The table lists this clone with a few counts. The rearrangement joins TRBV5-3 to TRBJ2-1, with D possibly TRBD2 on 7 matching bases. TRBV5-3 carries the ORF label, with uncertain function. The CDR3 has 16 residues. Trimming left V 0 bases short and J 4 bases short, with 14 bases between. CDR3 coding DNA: TGTGCCAGAAGCTTGGCGTCGGGGGGCCGGTACAATGAGCAGTTCTTC. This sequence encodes CARSLASGGRYNEQFF.

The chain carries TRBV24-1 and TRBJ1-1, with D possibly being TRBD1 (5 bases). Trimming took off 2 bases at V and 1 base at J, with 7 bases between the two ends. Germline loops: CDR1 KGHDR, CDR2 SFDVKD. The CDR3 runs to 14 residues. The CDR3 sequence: CATSDSGGNTEAFF. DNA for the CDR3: TGTGCCACCAGTGATTCCGGGGGGAACACTGAAGCTTTCTTT.

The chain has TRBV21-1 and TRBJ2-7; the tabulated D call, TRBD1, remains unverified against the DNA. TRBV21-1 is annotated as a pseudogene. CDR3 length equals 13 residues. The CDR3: CASSKGGRKRQYF. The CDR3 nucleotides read TGTGCCAGCAGCAAAGGGGGCCGTAAGAGGCAGTACTTC.

Here the CDR3 reads CASSYNRNTEAFF. The DNA of the CDR3 is TGTGCCAGCAGTTATAACAGGAACACTGAAGCTTTCTTT. V and J are TRBV6-2 or TRBV6-3 and TRBJ1-1; no clear D gene. Trimming stripped 3 bases from V and 1 base from J, with 6 bases between. CDR1 is MNHEY, CDR2 SVGEGT, per germline. The CDR3 loop spans 13 amino acids.

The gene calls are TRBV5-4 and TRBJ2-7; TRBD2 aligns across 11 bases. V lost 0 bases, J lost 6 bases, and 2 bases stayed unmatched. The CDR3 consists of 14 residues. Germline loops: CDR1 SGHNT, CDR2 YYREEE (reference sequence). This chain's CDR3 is CASSLDLAGGEQYF. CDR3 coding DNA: TGTGCCAGCAGCTTGGATCTAGCGGGAGGCGAGCAGTACTTC.

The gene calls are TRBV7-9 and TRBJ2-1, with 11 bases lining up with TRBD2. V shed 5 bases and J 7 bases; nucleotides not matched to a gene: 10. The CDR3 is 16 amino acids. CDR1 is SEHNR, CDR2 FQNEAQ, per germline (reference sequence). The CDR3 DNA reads TGTGCCAGCAGCCTTGGGACTAGCGGAAATATTAATGAGCAGTTCTTC. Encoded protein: CASSLGTSGNINEQFF.

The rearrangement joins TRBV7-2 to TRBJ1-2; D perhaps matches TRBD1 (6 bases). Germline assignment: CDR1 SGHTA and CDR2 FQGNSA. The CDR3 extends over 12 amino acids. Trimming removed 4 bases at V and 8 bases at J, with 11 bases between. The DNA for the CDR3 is TGTGCCAGCAGCTCGGACAGTCGAGGCTACACCTTC. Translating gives CASSSDSRGYTF.

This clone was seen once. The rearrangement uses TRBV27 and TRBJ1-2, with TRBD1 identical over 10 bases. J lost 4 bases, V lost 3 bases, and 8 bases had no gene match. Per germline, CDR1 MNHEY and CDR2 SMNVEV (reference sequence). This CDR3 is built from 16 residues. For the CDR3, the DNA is TGTGCCAGCAGTTTGGAGGGGACAGGGGAAGGCTATGGCTACACCTTC. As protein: CASSLEGTGEGYGYTF.

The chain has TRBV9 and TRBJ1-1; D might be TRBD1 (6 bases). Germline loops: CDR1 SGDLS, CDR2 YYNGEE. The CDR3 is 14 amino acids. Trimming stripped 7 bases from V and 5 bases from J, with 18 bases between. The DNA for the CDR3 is TGTGCCAGCGAATCACAAGGGGGATGTACTGAAGCTTTCTTT. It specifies CASESQGGCTEAFF.

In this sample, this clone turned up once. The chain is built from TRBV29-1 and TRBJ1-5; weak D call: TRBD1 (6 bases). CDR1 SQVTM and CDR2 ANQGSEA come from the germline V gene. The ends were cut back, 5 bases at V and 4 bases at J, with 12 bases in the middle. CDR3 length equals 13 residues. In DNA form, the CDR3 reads TGCAGCGTTAAAGGGGGGAGGAATCAGCCCCAGCATTTT. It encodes CSVKGGRNQPQHF.

The CDR3 bases are TGCGCCAGCAGCCCCGGGACTAGCGGGACCGGGGAGCTGTTTTTT. Its protein is CASSPGTSGTGELFF. This rearrangement joins TRBV5-1 to TRBJ2-2; 12 bases agree with TRBD2. Germline CDR1 and CDR2: SGHRS and YFSETQ. The CDR3 has 15 amino acids. V lost 4 bases, J lost 5 bases, and 3 bases stayed unmatched.